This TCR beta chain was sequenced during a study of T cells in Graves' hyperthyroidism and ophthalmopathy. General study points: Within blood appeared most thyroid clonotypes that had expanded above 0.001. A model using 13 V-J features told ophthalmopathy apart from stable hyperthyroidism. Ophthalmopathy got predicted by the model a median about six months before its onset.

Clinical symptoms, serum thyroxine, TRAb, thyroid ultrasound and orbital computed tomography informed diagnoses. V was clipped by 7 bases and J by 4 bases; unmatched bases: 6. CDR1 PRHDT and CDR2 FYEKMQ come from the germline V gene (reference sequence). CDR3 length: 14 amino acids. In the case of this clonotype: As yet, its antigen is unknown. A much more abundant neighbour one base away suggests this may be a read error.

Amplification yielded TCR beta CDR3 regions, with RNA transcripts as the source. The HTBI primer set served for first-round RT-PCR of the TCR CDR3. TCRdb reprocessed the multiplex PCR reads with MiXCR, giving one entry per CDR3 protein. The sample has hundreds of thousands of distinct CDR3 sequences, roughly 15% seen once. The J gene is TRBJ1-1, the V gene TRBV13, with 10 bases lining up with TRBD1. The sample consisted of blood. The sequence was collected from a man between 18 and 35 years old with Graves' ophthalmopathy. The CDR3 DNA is TGTGCCAGCATCGACAGGGGGCAGGGCACTGAAGCTTTCTTT. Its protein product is CASIDRGQGTEAFF.